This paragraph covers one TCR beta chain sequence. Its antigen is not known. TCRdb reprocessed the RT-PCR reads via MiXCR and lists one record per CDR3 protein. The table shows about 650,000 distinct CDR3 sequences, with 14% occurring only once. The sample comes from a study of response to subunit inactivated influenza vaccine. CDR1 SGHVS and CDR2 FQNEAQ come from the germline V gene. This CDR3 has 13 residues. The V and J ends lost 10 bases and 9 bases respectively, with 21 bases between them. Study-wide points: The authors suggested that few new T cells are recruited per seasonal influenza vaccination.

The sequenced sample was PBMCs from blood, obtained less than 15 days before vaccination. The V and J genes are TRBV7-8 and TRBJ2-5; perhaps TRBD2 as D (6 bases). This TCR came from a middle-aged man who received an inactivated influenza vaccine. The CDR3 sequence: CATQMEGHGPQYF. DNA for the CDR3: TGTGCCACCCAGATGGAGGGCCACGGGCCCCAGTACTTC.